What follows are 2 T cell receptor beta chains derived from one specimen sequenced in a study of T cell responses to AZD1222 COVID-19 vaccine. Sequencing was performed with immunoSEQ multiplex PCR; in TCRdb, only in-frame clones are kept and a portion is missing. The sample lists around 64,000 clones, approximately 83% seen once, with roughly 6% in the top ten. Sample: peripheral blood, taken 28 days after the second AZD1222 dose. Receptor source: an adult who received the AZD1222 COVID-19 vaccine.

The chain uses TRBV4-2 and TRBJ2-3, with 8 bases fitting TRBD2. V trimming: 3 bases; J trimming: 2 bases; junction bases outside the gene matches: 4. Germline lookup yields CDR1 LGHNA and CDR2 YNFKEQ. The CDR3 loop spans 15 amino acids. The CDR3 reads CASSHRLATTDTQYF. CDR3 bases: TGTGCCAGCAGCCACAGACTAGCGACCACAGATACGCAGTATTTT.

The rearrangement links TRBV6-2 or TRBV6-3 to TRBJ1-5, with TRBD1 identical over 8 bases. The germline gives CDR1 MNHEY, CDR2 SVGEGT. The trim removed 4 bases at V and 0 bases at J, leaving 11 bases unmatched. The CDR3 totals 18 residues. The DNA for the CDR3 is TGTGCCAGCAGTTCCACCCTCGGACAGGGCTCTAGCAATCAGCCCCAGCATTTT. Translating gives CASSSTLGQGSSNQPQHF.